These 4 T cell receptor beta chains were all obtained from the same sample, sequenced in a study of T cells in Graves' hyperthyroidism and ophthalmopathy. The TCR beta CDR3 regions underwent amplification using RNA transcripts as the source. In the first-round RT-PCR of the TCR CDR3, the HTBI primer set was used. TCRdb processed the multiplex PCR reads anew with MiXCR; each CDR3 protein has one entry. The sample holds approximately 620,000 distinct CDR3 sequences, roughly 15% seen once. The sample comprised blood. All receptors come from a woman between 40 and 50 years old with Graves' ophthalmopathy.

In its sample, this clonotype was seen a few times. This rearrangement joins TRBV9 to TRBJ1-5; tentatively, D is TRBD1 (5 bases). Germline V gives CDR1 SGDLS, CDR2 YYNGEE. V lost 3 bases, J lost 0 bases, and 7 bases lay in between. The CDR3 spans 14 residues. CDR3 sequence reads: CASSAGGSNQPQHF. The CDR3 DNA reads TGTGCCAGCAGCGCCGGGGGTAGCAATCAGCCCCAGCATTTT.

Ten or more counts support this clonotype. The chain couples TRBV29-1 to TRBJ1-1; no reliable D call. CDR1 and CDR2 from the germline V gene are SQVTM and ANQGSEA. The CDR3 length is 13 residues. V lost 0 bases and J 1 base, leaving 6 bases between the germline ends. CDR3 bases: TGCAGCGTTGAAGACCAGGCGAACACTGAAGCTTTCTTT. Translated: CSVEDQANTEAFF.

This clonotype was seen repeatedly, ten times or more. The chain employs TRBV3-1 and TRBJ2-7; tentative D call: TRBD2 (6 bases). Germline V gene sequence: CDR1 LGHDT, CDR2 YNNKEL (reference sequence). Between the trimmed V and J ends, which lost 1 base and 6 bases, there was a span of 7 bases. This CDR3 is built from 12 residues. The DNA for the CDR3 is TGTGCCAGCAGCCAAGTAGCGGCCGAGCAGTACTTC. Its protein product is CASSQVAAEQYF.

This clonotype occurred a few times. The chain has TRBV7-9 and TRBJ1-1; weak D call: TRBD1 (6 bases). The V gene's germline CDR1 is SEHNR and CDR2 FQNEAQ (reference sequence). Trimming left V 5 bases short and J 6 bases short, with 10 bases between. The CDR3 has 12 amino acids. The CDR3 is CASSPGGAEAFF. CDR3 nucleotides: TGTGCCAGCAGCCCCGGGGGCGCTGAAGCTTTCTTT.